These 8 T cell receptor beta chains were all obtained from the same sample, sequenced in a study of preoperative IRX-2 immunotherapy in early breast cancer (dated by TCRdb to about 2019). The label giving this sample's treatment or condition can be read as: preoperative locoregional IRX-2 cytokine immunotherapy. The library was made by the immunoSEQ multiplex PCR assay. The source is immuneACCESS, and TCRdb retained only in-frame sequences with V and J called. Part of the clones is not carried over; for the studies checked, unresolved V genes explain less than half of this, and the remainder is unexplained. The sample profile shows tens of thousands of clones; 70% to 85% of them were found once. The biggest ten clones account for 3% to 3.5% of the sample. The biological material was taken from a patient treated with IRX-2 immunotherapy. These receptors were taken from a human donor with breast cancer.

The gene calls are TRBV18 and TRBJ2-3; D not resolved. V lost 3 bases to trimming and J lost 0 bases, with 7 bases between them. This CDR3 has 14 residues. Germline V gene lookup returns CDR1 KGHSH and CDR2 LQKENI. CDR3: CASSPSLSTDTQYF. In DNA form, the CDR3 reads TGTGCCAGCTCACCGTCCCTAAGCACAGATACGCAGTATTTT.

V is TRBV10-2 and J is TRBJ2-5; 11 bases map to TRBD2. CDR3 length: 16 amino acids. From germline, CDR1 is WSHSY and CDR2 SAAADI. The ends lost 4 bases at V and 2 bases at J; junction bases unmatched: 6. The CDR3, as DNA: TGCGCCAGCAGTGTAAGACTAGCGGGATGGCAAGAGACCCAGTACTTC. This translates into CASSVRLAGWQETQYF.

In its sample, this clone was seen once. This sequence joins TRBV4-1 and TRBJ1-3; D ambiguous. CDR3 length: 13 residues. V was clipped by 5 bases and J by 1 base, with 6 bases between them. Looked up from germline, CDR1 is MGHRA and CDR2 is YSYEKL. CDR3 in amino acids: CASSSQSGNTIYF. The CDR3 bases are TGCGCCAGCAGCTCTCAATCTGGAAACACCATATATTTT.

The chain is built from TRBV28 and TRBJ2-7; D uncertain. The germline V gene encodes CDR1 MDHEN and CDR2 SYDVKM. There are 13 residues in the CDR3. Trimming left V 10 bases short and J 5 bases short, with 18 bases between. CDR3 bases: TGTGCCACAAAAAAGGCAGGCACGAACGAGCAGTACTTC. This gives the protein CATKKAGTNEQYF.

The V and J genes are TRBV11-3 and TRBJ2-7; D perhaps matches TRBD1 (5 bases). This CDR3 has 15 amino acids. Germline lookup yields CDR1 SGHNT and CDR2 YENEEA. Trimming removed 0 bases from V and 4 bases from J, with 13 bases in between. In DNA, the CDR3 is TGTGCCAGCAGCTTAGATGGTAGGACACTGTACGAGCAGTACTTC. Protein product: CASSLDGRTLYEQYF.

The chain carries TRBV5-1 and TRBJ2-2; 8 bases fit TRBD2. The CDR3 loop spans 16 amino acids. V was clipped by 2 bases and J by 7 bases; unmatched bases: 10. Looked up from germline, CDR1 is SGHRS and CDR2 is YFSETQ. The DNA of the CDR3 is TGCGCCAGCAGCTTTGAACTAGCGGAGGTTGGCGGGGAGCTGTTTTTT. Amino acids: CASSFELAEVGGELFF.

The chain joins TRBV7-4 to TRBJ1-4, with TRBD1 as a possible D gene (6 bases). This CDR3 spans 13 amino acids. Trimming pared 8 bases from V and 4 bases from J, leaving 11 bases between. CDR1 SGHVT and CDR2 SQSDAQ come from the germline V gene. The CDR3, as DNA: TGTGCCAGCGGACGACAGGTTAATGAAAAACTGTTTTTT. It encodes CASGRQVNEKLFF.

This chain links TRBV15 with TRBJ1-5; D call uncertain. Deletions cut 0 bases from V and 8 bases from J, with 14 bases between. The CDR3 covers 15 residues. Per germline, CDR1 LNHNV and CDR2 YYDKDF (reference sequence). The CDR3 DNA is TGTGCCACCAGCAGAGATATGGGCCTTTTTGAGCCCCAGCATTTT. Translating it yields CATSRDMGLFEPQHF. The full variable domain, with the rest looked up from reference TRBV15 and TRBJ1-5, is DAMVIQNPRYQVTQFGKPVTLSCSQTLNHNVMYWYQQKSSQAPKLLFHYYDKDFNNEADTPDNFQSRRPNTSFCFLDIRSPGLGDTAMYLCATSRDMGLFEPQHFGDGTRLSIL.